This TCR beta chain originates from a study of spatial heterogeneity in lung cancer. For the study at large: Compared with alpha-chain sequences, beta-chain sequences were consistently detected in greater numbers. The study, taken as a whole, reports: Intratumoral expanded alpha and beta TCR counts were found to track tumor mutation counts. Expanded TCRs that were ubiquitous or regional had counts tracking ubiquitous and regional nonsynonymous mutations, respectively.

In its sample, this clonotype ranks as medium-sized (0.01 to 0.1%). The antigen is undetermined. This CDR3 is built from 14 residues. CDR1 is SGHRS, CDR2 YFSETQ, per germline. Trimming took off 0 bases at V and 2 bases at J, with 3 bases between the two ends. The time point is: sample taken at primary tumor resection. TCRs were sequenced from unsorted whole RNA of tumor, nontumor lung or PBMC. In TCRdb, the 5' RACE reads were re-called with MiXCR into one record per CDR3 protein. Of 9,500 to 11,000 distinct CDR3 sequences in the sample, 9% to 15% are singletons; the top ten hold over 9.5%. The rearrangement uses TRBV5-1 and TRBJ2-6; no clear D. The sequence derives from a male donor with early-stage non-small cell lung cancer. Sequencing was performed on lung tumor tissue, taken at surgery. CDR3 DNA: TGCGCCAGCAGCTTGGAAGCTGGGGCCAACGTCCTGACTTTC. It specifies CASSLEAGANVLTF.